This T cell receptor (beta chain) originates from a study of blood T cells in healthy people across ages. Broader study findings: Older age coincided with a roughly linear decline in TCR beta diversity per million T cells.

The CDR3 has 14 amino acids. Germline V lookup: CDR1 SNHLY, CDR2 FYNNEI. Alongside a J-beta primer mix, a sample-barcoded 5' primer served in a second PCR lasting roughly 6 to 11 cycles. At least 2.5 million CDR3-containing paired-end reads were obtained per sample. MiXCR, applied by TCRdb to the 5' RACE reads, yields one record per CDR3 protein. The sample records some 760,000 distinct CDR3 sequences, about 25% being singletons. This clonotype was detected only once. Its antigen remains unidentified. These data also featured in a second study, about T cells of mothers and their children.

The rearrangement uses TRBV2 and TRBJ2-1; 8 nucleotides align to TRBD1. The end of the DNA aligns better with TRBJ2-5, so the J call may be wrong. Sequencing used blood. The clonotype was recovered from a boy aged 5-17 years in good health. CDR3: CARSSWTGRETQYF. CDR3 coding DNA: TGTGCCAGGAGCTCTTGGACAGGGCGAGAGACCCAGTACTTC.